This T cell receptor beta chain was identified in a study of T-cell reconstitution after alpha-beta-depleted transplantation in children. Notes on this clonotype: Its cognate antigen is unknown.

The library targeted TCRbeta and was prepared with unique molecular identifiers. TCRdb analysed the PCR reads with MiXCR anew, one entry per CDR3 protein. The sample consists of 540,000 or so distinct CDR3 sequences, 23% of them appearing once. Findings of the study overall: The origin of high day-60 TCRbeta diversity in some patients lay in surviving recipient T cells and thymic progenitors. At the one-year point after transplant, T-cell counts and TCRbeta diversity were found to come mostly from T cells that had been newly produced. It was reported that alpha-beta T cells came from several hundred expanded graft clones (about two months after transplant).

Sequences were derived from PBMCs, mostly from graft donor cells, sampled 360 days after TCRalphabeta/CD19-depleted stem cell transplant. The receptor comes from a boy younger than two who had a stem cell transplant for acute myeloid leukemia, so the T cells may come from the graft donor.

CDR3 amino acids: CASSLRGVGGAYEQFF. The CDR3 bases are TGTGCCAGCAGTTTACGGGGAGTAGGGGGGGCATATGAGCAGTTCTTC. The chain joins TRBV27 to TRBJ2-1; the D gene is possibly TRBD2 (7 bases). This CDR3 contains 16 residues. V dropped 2 bases and J dropped 8 bases, with 19 bases sitting between them. The germline gives CDR1 MNHEY, CDR2 SMNVEV (reference sequence).